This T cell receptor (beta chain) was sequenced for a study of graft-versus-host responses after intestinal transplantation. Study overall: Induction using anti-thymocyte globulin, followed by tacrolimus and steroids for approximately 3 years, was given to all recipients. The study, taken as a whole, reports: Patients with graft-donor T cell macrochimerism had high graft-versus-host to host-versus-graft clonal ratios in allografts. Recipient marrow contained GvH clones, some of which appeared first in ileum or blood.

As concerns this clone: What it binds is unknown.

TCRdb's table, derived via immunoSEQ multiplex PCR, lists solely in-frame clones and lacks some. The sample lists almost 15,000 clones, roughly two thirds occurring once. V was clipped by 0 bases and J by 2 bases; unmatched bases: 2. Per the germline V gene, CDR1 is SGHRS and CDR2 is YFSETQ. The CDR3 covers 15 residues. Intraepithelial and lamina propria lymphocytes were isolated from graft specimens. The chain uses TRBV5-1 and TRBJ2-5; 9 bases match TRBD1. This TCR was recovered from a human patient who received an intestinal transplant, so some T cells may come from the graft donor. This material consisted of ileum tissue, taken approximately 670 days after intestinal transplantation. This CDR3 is CASSLGTGEQETQYF. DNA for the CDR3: TGCGCCAGCAGCTTGGGGACAGGGGAACAAGAGACCCAGTACTTC.